This T cell receptor beta chain was sequenced during a study of blood T cell repertoires in COVID-19. The overall study: The United States, Italy and Spain supplied acute and convalescent COVID-19 samples. In each case, the material was cDNA or gDNA derived from T cells, B-cell-depleted T cells, or PBMCs.

Under the authors' procedure: Researchers report that nucleated cell counts were estimated from reference gene primer amplification. Sequenced by immunoSEQ multiplex PCR; TCRdb stores in-frame clones only, minus some. V and J calls and clone size are given by that table; D and trimming were obtained from the DNA. This table holds about 220,000 clones, roughly 82% found once. After removal of 4 bases from V and 7 bases from J, the junction contained 8 bases not matched to a gene. The germline CDR1 and CDR2 sequences are SGHTA and FQGNSA. This CDR3 region has 14 residues. The chain carries TRBV7-2 and TRBJ1-2, with 8 bases fitting TRBD1. The receptor's source is a woman aged 65 to 85 with acute or convalescent COVID-19. Sequencing was done on a sample of peripheral blood. The CDR3 sequence is CASSSAMTGAGYTF. The CDR3 DNA sequence: TGTGCCAGCAGCTCTGCCATGACAGGGGCTGGCTACACCTTC. Together with reference TRBV7-2 and TRBJ1-2, the CDR3 gives the full variable domain: GAGVSQSPSNKVTEKGKDVELRCDPISGHTALYWYRQSLGQGLEFLIYFQGNSAPDKSGLPSDRFSAERTGGSVSTLTIQRTQQEDSAVYLCASSSAMTGAGYTFGSGTRLTVV.